These 9 T cell receptor beta chains came from one sample sequenced in a study of T cells after somatic rescue of genetic block. Assay used: immunoSEQ multiplex PCR; TCRdb lists only in-frame clones, some missing. The repertoire holds 70,000 or so clones, with under 95% as singletons. The sample was peripheral blood mononuclear cells (PBMCs). The source of these receptors is a man in his forties.

The count of this clone is one. The CDR3 DNA sequence: TGCGCCAGCAGCCAAGATTTCACTTCCTACGAGCAGTACTTC. Amino acids: CASSQDFTSYEQYF. The chain is built from TRBV4-1 and TRBJ2-7; D gene uncertain. Germline V gene lookup returns CDR1 MGHRA and CDR2 YSYEKL. V gave up 0 bases and J gave up 1 base, with 7 bases separating them. CDR3 length equals 14 residues.

The J gene is TRBJ2-3, the V gene TRBV14; unclear D gene. Trimming removed 1 base at V and 6 bases at J, with 11 bases between. Germline values: CDR1 SGHDN, CDR2 FVKESK. The CDR3 has 14 amino acids. This chain's CDR3 is CASSQGASPDTQYF. Written as DNA, the CDR3 is TGTGCCAGCAGCCAAGGGGCTAGTCCCGATACGCAGTATTTT.

The count of this clone is one. V gene TRBV28 combines with J gene TRBJ1-5, with D unresolved. This CDR3 region has 14 residues. V lost 4 bases to trimming and J lost 1 base, with 8 bases between them. Germline-derived CDR1 and CDR2 are MDHEN and SYDVKM. The CDR3 coding sequence is TGTGCCAGCAGTTCTTCCACCAGCAATCAGCCCCAGCATTTT. It specifies CASSSSTSNQPQHF.

The J gene is TRBJ1-5, the V gene TRBV27; D might be TRBD1 (6 bases). V dropped 6 bases and J dropped 2 bases, with 11 bases sitting between them. The CDR3 runs to 14 residues. Germline V lookup: CDR1 MNHEY, CDR2 SMNVEV (reference sequence). CDR3 amino acids: CASRGGEGNQPQHF. CDR3 DNA sequence: TGTGCCAGCAGAGGGGGGGAGGGCAATCAGCCCCAGCATTTT.

This clone has just one count. V and J are TRBV28 and TRBJ2-7, with TRBD2 as a possible D gene (6 bases). Germline V gives CDR1 MDHEN, CDR2 SYDVKM. The ends were cut back, 5 bases at V and 7 bases at J, with 15 bases in the middle. This CDR3 has 13 residues. Here the CDR3 DNA reads TGTGCCAGCAGTGTACCGGGACTCGGTGAGCAGTACTTC. Protein sequence: CASSVPGLGEQYF.

This CDR3 reads CASSARTSGDNEQFF. For the CDR3, the DNA is TGTGCCAGCAGCGCCCGGACTAGCGGAGACAATGAGCAGTTCTTC. This chain joins TRBV9 and TRBJ2-1; 10 positions agree with TRBD2. The CDR3 sequence is 15 residues long. The germline V gene encodes CDR1 SGDLS and CDR2 YYNGEE. With 3 bases clipped from V and 5 bases from J, the junction kept 5 bases outside the gene matches.

V and J are TRBV28 and TRBJ1-5; D perhaps matches TRBD1 (5 bases). Trimming left V 7 bases short and J 4 bases short, with 14 bases between. This CDR3 has 14 residues. Germline V gene lookup returns CDR1 MDHEN and CDR2 SYDVKM. This CDR3 is CASNTRGGNQPQHF. CDR3 DNA: TGTGCCAGCAACACTCGCGGGGGAAATCAGCCCCAGCATTTT.

The chain uses TRBV15 and TRBJ2-7; D is unclear. Germline CDR1 and CDR2: LNHNV and YYDKDF (reference sequence). V gave up 0 bases and J gave up 2 bases, with 11 bases separating them. The CDR3 is 15 amino acids. The CDR3 nucleotides read TGTGCCACCAGCAGAGATGCAATATCCACCTACGAGCAGTACTTC. Its translation: CATSRDAISTYEQYF.

The rearrangement uses TRBV10-2 and TRBJ2-7; 8 bases match TRBD1. V shed 3 bases and J 4 bases; nucleotides not matched to a gene: 8. Germline lookup yields CDR1 WSHSY and CDR2 SAAADI. The CDR3 sequence is 15 residues long. Written as DNA, the CDR3 is TGCGCCAGCAGTGATTTCGGACAGGGAGTTTACGAGCAGTACTTC. The encoded protein is CASSDFGQGVYEQYF.